The clone carrying this T cell receptor (beta chain) was seen a handful of times. No antigen is known for it. The genes are named according to mouse. The CDR3 end is not reached by the read, which stops 4 residues before it; the germline J gene fills it in. This entry comes from a study of CD8+ T cells in alopecia areata. As for the study in general: Each recipient was an approximately 6-10-week-old female C3H/HeJ mouse given skin from an approximately 6-13-month-old C3H/HeJ donor with spontaneous alopecia.

Study-level points and caveats: Whereas mice showed it more clearly, TCR sharing across patients was murkier, possibly because of HLA. Resident alphabeta T cells of normal skin are also sequenced in scalp samples. Lesional tissue from the scalp (especially in alopecia totalis/universalis) showed higher clonality than normal scalp.

A panel of CD4, CD8alpha, NKG2D, NKG2ACE and other markers served to sort pooled cutaneous lymph node cells. CDR1 is NNHNN and CDR2 is SYGAGS in the germline V gene (reference sequence). This CDR3 has 14 residues. With V trimmed by 5 bases and J by 2 bases, 5 bases remained unmatched. Extraction and reverse transcription of RNA yielded cDNA as the sequencing template. TCRdb keeps only in-frame clones here, not all; method: immunoSEQ multiplex PCR. The sample holds about 19,000 clones, and no clone turns up only once. The rearrangement joins TRBV13-2 to TRBJ1-1, with 8 bases fitting TRBD1. Source material: CD8+ T cells sorted from a lymph node. The clonotype comes from a C3H/HeJ mouse with alopecia areata. The MHC haplotype of this mouse line is H2-k. CDR3 in amino acids: CASGLRGRNTEVFF. The CDR3 bases that were read are TGTGCCAGCGGCCTCAGGGGGCGCAACACA.